This T cell receptor beta chain was sequenced for a study of T cells in Graves' hyperthyroidism and ophthalmopathy. CDR1 and CDR2 (germline): SGHVS, FQNEAQ. V lost 7 bases and J lost 3; bases outside the gene matches: 11. The CDR3 is 18 residues long. This clonotype showed up many times. The antigen is not known. Newly diagnosed patients aged 18 to 65 had hyperthyroidism of under 2 months' duration. Every diagnosis used clinical symptoms, serum thyroxine and TRAb, thyroid ultrasound and orbital computed tomography. PBMCs came from 10 ml fresh peripheral blood. Amplification yielded TCR beta CDR3 regions, with RNA transcripts as the source. HTBI primers were employed in a first-round RT-PCR of the TCR CDR3. TCRdb ran MiXCR on the multiplex PCR reads and lists one entry per CDR3 protein. The sample contains about 340,000 distinct CDR3 sequences, around 20% of which appear only once. Broader study findings: A median around 5.9 months before onset, the model predicted ophthalmopathy.

J is TRBJ2-3 and V is TRBV7-8, with 15 bases matching TRBD2. Specimen: blood. The TCR comes from a woman aged 45-65 years with Graves' hyperthyroidism. Written as DNA, the CDR3 is TGTGCCAGCATCCCGGGACTAGCGGGGGGATCTGAAACAGATACGCAGTATTTT. The encoded protein is CASIPGLAGGSETDTQYF.